A selection of T cell receptor beta chains follows, all from one sample in a study of T cells in Graves' hyperthyroidism and ophthalmopathy. TCRdb re-called the multiplex PCR reads through MiXCR, storing one row per CDR3 protein. The table includes around 240,000 distinct CDR3 sequences, approximately 14% detected once. Sequencing was done on a sample of blood. The receptor set was obtained from a woman between 40 and 55 years old with Graves' hyperthyroidism that later progressed to Graves' ophthalmopathy. Each CDR3 is given with its conserved first and last residue. A D gene is named only where the DNA matches it firmly. A row's size may be missing; if present it is once, few, many or a size class.

DNA | CDR3 | D | size | J | V
TGTGCCAGCAGCGTAGTGGATGAAAACATTCAGTACTTC | CASSVVDENIQYF | - | few | TRBJ2-4 | TRBV9
TGCGCCAGCAGCCCCCGGGTAGCGCAGTTCGCGAACACCGGGGAGCTGTTTTTT | CASSPRVAQFANTGELFF | - | many | TRBJ2-2 | TRBV4-1
TGTGCCTGGAGTGTTGGGGCTGGGGAGACCCAGTACTTC | CAWSVGAGETQYF | - | few | TRBJ2-5 | TRBV30
TGTGCCAGCAGGAGGACAGCGGGAGACTTAGATACGCAGTATTTT | CASRRTAGDLDTQYF | TRBD2 | few | TRBJ2-3 | TRBV2
TGTGCCAGCAGCCGGGGGACAGGGTACTATGGCTACACCTTC | CASSRGTGYYGYTF | TRBD1 | - | TRBJ1-2 | TRBV11-1
TGCGCCAGCAGCTTGGTTTGGTCTGGGGCCAACGTCCTGACTTTC | CASSLVWSGANVLTF | - | few | TRBJ2-6 | TRBV5-1
TGTGCCAGCAGCTTAGATCCGGATAGCGGGAGCTCCTACAATGAGCAGTTCTTC | CASSLDPDSGSSYNEQFF | TRBD2 | many | TRBJ2-1 | TRBV11-3
TGTGCCAGCAGCCCAGGGACAGGGCTGTGGCAGCCCCAGCATTTT | CASSPGTGLWQPQHF | TRBD1 | few | TRBJ1-5 | TRBV6-2/TRBV6-3
TGTGCCAGCAGCGAAACAATAAACACCGGGGAGCTGTTTTTT | CASSETINTGELFF | - | many | TRBJ2-2 | TRBV9
TGTGCCAGCAGTTCGGTAGTTACCGGGACACGGGTTGGTGGTGAGCAGTTCTTC | CASSSVVTGTRVGGEQFF | - | - | TRBJ2-1 | TRBV27
TGTGCCAGCAGTCCGGGGGGCTACTACGAGCAGTACTTC | CASSPGGYYEQYF | - | many | TRBJ2-7 | TRBV12-3/TRBV12-4
TGTGCCAGCAGTGAATTGTCCGTCACAGAGACCCAGTACTTC | CASSELSVTETQYF | - | many | TRBJ2-5 | TRBV2
TGTGCCACCAGCAGGGCGCTAGCGGGACTAGGCACAGATACGCAGTATTTT | CATSRALAGLGTDTQYF | TRBD2 | - | TRBJ2-3 | TRBV15
TGTGCCAGCAGCCCCAGGGACAGTGGAAGGAACATTCAGTACTTC | CASSPRDSGRNIQYF | TRBD1 | few | TRBJ2-4 | TRBV9
TGTGCCTGGAGTGTACGGTCAGAACAAGAGACCCAGTACTTC | CAWSVRSEQETQYF | - | few | TRBJ2-5 | TRBV30
TGTGCCAGCAGCGTAGAGGGACCTGAAGCTTTCTTT | CASSVEGPEAFF | - | many | TRBJ1-1 | TRBV9
TGTGCCAGCAGCTACACCGGGACCCGGAGCTCCTACGAGCAGTACTTC | CASSYTGTRSSYEQYF | - | many | TRBJ2-7 | TRBV28
TGTGCCAGCAGCCAAGGACTAGCGGGATTCGAGCAGTACTTC | CASSQGLAGFEQYF | TRBD2 | - | TRBJ2-7 | TRBV5-6
TGCAGTGCTACCGATGACAGCTCTAGCACAGATACGCAGTATTTT | CSATDDSSSTDTQYF | - | many | TRBJ2-3 | TRBV20-1
TGTGCCACCTCCGGACAGGGGCGGGAGGAAGCTTTCTTT | CATSGQGREEAFF | TRBD1 | - | TRBJ1-1 | TRBV28
TGTGCCAGCAGCGGCCGGGACGGAGGTCACGGTACGCAGTATTTT | CASSGRDGGHGTQYF | - | many | TRBJ2-3 | TRBV7-8
TGTGCCAGCAGTACCGGGACAGAGAACACTGAAGCTTTCTTT | CASSTGTENTEAFF | TRBD1 | many | TRBJ1-1 | TRBV3-1
TGTGCCAGCAGCTCCCTAGCGGGAGTGAGCACAGATACGCAGTATTTT | CASSSLAGVSTDTQYF | TRBD2 | many | TRBJ2-3 | TRBV28
TGTGCCAGCAGTTCTGTAAACTATGGCTACACCTTC | CASSSVNYGYTF | - | many | TRBJ1-2 | TRBV12-3/TRBV12-4
TGTGCCAGCAGCTTTATGGGACAGGGGAGACATGAGCAGTTCTTC | CASSFMGQGRHEQFF | TRBD1 | - | TRBJ2-1 | TRBV5-6
TGCAGCGTTGAAGGGCTGCGGTACAATGAGCAGTTCTTC | CSVEGLRYNEQFF | - | many | TRBJ2-1 | TRBV29-1
TGTGCCAGCAGGAGTGGACAGGGTGATACTGAAGCTTTCTTT | CASRSGQGDTEAFF | TRBD1 | many | TRBJ1-1 | TRBV28
TGCGCATGGCGGCCACCCGGGACTAGCGACTACAATGAGCAGTTCTTC | CAWRPPGTSDYNEQFF | TRBD2 | many | TRBJ2-1 | TRBV20-1
TGTGCCAGCAGGGTAGCGGGAGCAGACTACAATGAGCAGTTCTTC | CASRVAGADYNEQFF | TRBD2 | many | TRBJ2-1 | TRBV2
TGTGCCAGTAGTATATCGACAGGGGGCTACAATGAGCAGTTCTTC | CASSISTGGYNEQFF | TRBD1 | many | TRBJ2-1 | TRBV19
TGTGCCAGCGCCGTCGGTCGGACCTCCTACGAGCAGTACTTC | CASAVGRTSYEQYF | - | many | TRBJ2-7 | TRBV28
TGTGCCAGCAGTGAACATACTAGCGGGAGGGGCGAGCAGTTCTTC | CASSEHTSGRGEQFF | TRBD2 | - | TRBJ2-1 | TRBV2
TGCAGCGTTGACGTGGGCGATTACGAGCAGTACTTC | CSVDVGDYEQYF | - | many | TRBJ2-7 | TRBV29-1
TGTGCCAGCAGTAACGGGAGGAGGGGATTGGACGAGCAGTACTTC | CASSNGRRGLDEQYF | TRBD2 | - | TRBJ2-7 | TRBV28
TGTGCCAGCAGGACGGGTGAAGCTTTCTTT | CASRTGEAFF | - | many | TRBJ1-1 | TRBV6-1
TGTGCCAGCAGCTTAGGACAGGATAACTCTCTTGAGCTGTTTTTT | CASSLGQDNSLELFF | - | many | TRBJ2-2 | TRBV7-9
TGTGTCAGCAGCCAAAGGGCCACTGAAGCTTTCTTT | CVSSQRATEAFF | - | - | TRBJ1-1 | TRBV3-1
TGCGCCAGCAGCCAAGTGGGAGCGGGTTCCCAGTACTTC | CASSQVGAGSQYF | - | few | TRBJ2-5 | TRBV4-1
TGTGCCAGCAGTGGACTGACTAGCGGGAGGTCCCCCGGGGAGCTGTTTTTT | CASSGLTSGRSPGELFF | TRBD2 | many | TRBJ2-2 | TRBV6-1
TGTGCCAGCAGCCACCCGAGGGACAGAGAATACTACGAGCAGTACTTC | CASSHPRDREYYEQYF | TRBD1 | many | TRBJ2-7 | TRBV7-8
TGTGCCAGCAGTTTCAGGGATTTCGGGGAGCTGTTTTTT | CASSFRDFGELFF | - | few | TRBJ2-2 | TRBV28
TGTGCCAGCAGCCAAGATTATTCGGCGGGGGGCGGCTACACCTTC | CASSQDYSAGGGYTF | - | few | TRBJ1-2 | TRBV4-2
TGTGCCAGTTTGACTAGCGGCTACAATGAGCAGTTCTTC | CASLTSGYNEQFF | TRBD2 | many | TRBJ2-1 | TRBV6-1
TGTGCCAGCAGACCCCCACTAGGGGATATAGGGGAGCTGTTTTTT | CASRPPLGDIGELFF | - | few | TRBJ2-2 | TRBV6-1
TGTGCCAGCAAACGGTCCGGGACTAGCGGGAGCCACAATGAGCAGTTCTTC | CASKRSGTSGSHNEQFF | TRBD2 | - | TRBJ2-1 | TRBV27